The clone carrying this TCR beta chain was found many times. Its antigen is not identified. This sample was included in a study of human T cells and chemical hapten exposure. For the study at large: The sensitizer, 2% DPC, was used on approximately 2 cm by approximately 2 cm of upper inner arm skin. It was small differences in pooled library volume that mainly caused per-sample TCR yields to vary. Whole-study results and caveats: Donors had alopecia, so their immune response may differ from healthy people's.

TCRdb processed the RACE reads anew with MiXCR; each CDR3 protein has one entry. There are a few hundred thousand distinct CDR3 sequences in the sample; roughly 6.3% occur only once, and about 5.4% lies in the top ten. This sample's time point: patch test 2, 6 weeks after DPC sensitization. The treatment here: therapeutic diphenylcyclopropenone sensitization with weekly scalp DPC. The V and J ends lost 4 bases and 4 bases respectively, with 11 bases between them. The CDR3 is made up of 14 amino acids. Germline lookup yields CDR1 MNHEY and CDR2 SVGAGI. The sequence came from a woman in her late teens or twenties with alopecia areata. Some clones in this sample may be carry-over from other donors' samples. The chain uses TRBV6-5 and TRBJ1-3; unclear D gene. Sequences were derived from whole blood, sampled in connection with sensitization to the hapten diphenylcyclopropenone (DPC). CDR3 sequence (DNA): TGTGCCAGCAGTTCAGCGGGAGCCGGAAACACCATATATTTT. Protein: CASSSAGAGNTIYF.